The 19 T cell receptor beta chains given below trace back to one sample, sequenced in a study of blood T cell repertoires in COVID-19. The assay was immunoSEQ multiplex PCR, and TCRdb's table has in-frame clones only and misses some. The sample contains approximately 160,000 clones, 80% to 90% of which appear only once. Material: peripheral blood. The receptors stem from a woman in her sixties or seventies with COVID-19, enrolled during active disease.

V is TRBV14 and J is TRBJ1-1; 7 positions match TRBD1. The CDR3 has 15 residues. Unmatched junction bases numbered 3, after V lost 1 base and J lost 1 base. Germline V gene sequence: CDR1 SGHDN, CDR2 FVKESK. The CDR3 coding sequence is TGTGCCAGCAGCCAAGTACAGGGGAGGAACACTGAAGCTTTCTTT. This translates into CASSQVQGRNTEAFF.

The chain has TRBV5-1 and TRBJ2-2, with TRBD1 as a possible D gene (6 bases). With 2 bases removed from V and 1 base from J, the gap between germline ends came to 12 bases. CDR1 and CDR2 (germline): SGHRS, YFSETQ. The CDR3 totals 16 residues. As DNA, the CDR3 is TGCGCCAGCAGCTTAAGGGCAGGGGTGAACACCGGGGAGCTGTTTTTT. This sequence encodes CASSLRAGVNTGELFF.

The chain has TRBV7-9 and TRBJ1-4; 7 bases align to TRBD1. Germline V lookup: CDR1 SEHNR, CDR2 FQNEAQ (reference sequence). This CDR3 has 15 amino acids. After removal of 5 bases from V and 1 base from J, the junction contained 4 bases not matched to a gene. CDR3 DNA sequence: TGTGCCAGCAGCGGCACAGGGGTAACTAATGAAAAACTGTTTTTT. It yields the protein CASSGTGVTNEKLFF.

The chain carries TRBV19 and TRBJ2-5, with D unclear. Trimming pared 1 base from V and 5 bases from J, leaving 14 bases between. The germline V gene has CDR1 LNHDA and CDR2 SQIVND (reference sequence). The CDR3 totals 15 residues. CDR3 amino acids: CASSIGGSYGETQYF. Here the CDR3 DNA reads TGTGCCAGTAGTATAGGCGGCAGCTACGGGGAGACCCAGTACTTC.

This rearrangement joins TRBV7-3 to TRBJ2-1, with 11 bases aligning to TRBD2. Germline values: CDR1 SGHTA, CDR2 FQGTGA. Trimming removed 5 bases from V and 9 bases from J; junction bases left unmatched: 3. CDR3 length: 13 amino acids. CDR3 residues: CASSLGTSGEQFF. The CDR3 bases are TGTGCCAGCAGCCTTGGGACTAGCGGTGAGCAGTTCTTC.

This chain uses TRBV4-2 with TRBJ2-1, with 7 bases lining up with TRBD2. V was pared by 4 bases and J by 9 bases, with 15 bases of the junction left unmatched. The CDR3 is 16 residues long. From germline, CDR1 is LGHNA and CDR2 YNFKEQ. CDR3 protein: CASSPNGQGSGGEQFF. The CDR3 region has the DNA TGTGCCAGCAGCCCTAATGGGCAGGGATCGGGGGGTGAGCAGTTCTTC.

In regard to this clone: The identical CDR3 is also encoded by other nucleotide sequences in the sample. The CDR3 region has the DNA TGCGCCAGCAGCTTAGGTGCAGGTCGATTTAATTCACCCCTCCACTTT. It specifies CASSLGAGRFNSPLHF. The chain employs TRBV5-1 and TRBJ1-6, with unresolved D. The ends were cut back, 2 bases at V and 6 bases at J, with 15 bases in the middle. This CDR3 has 16 amino acids. Per germline, CDR1 SGHRS and CDR2 YFSETQ.

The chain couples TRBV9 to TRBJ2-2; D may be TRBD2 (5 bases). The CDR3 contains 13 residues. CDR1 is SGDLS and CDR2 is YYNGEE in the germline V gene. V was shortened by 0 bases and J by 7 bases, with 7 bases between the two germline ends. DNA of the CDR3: TGTGCCAGCAGCGTAGTTCGGGGCGGGGAGCTGTTTTTT. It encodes CASSVVRGGELFF.

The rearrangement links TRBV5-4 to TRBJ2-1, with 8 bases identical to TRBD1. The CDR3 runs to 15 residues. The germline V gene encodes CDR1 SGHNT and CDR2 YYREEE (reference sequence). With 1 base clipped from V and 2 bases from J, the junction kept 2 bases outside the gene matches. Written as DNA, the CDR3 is TGTGCCAGCAGCTTGAACAGGGGGACCTACAATGAGCAGTTCTTC. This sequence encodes CASSLNRGTYNEQFF.

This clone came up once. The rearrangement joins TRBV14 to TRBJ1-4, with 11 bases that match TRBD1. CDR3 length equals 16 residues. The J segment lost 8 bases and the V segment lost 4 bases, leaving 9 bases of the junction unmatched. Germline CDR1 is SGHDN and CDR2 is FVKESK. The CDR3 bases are TGTGCCAGCAGCCGACGGGACGGGACAGGGGGGGAAAAACTGTTTTTT. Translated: CASSRRDGTGGEKLFF.

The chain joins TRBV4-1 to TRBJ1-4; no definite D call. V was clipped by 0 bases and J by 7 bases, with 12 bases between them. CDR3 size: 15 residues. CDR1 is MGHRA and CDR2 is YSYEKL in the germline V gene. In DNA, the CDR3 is TGCGCCAGCAGCCAAGACAAGGGAGCGATTGAAAAACTGTTTTTT. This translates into CASSQDKGAIEKLFF.

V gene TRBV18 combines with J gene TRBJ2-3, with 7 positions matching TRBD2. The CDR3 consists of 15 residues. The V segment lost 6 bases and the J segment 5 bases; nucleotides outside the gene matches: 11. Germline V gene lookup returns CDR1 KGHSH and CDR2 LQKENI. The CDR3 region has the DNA TGTGCCAGCTCCAACCTCAGCGGGATTATAGATACGCAGTATTTT. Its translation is CASSNLSGIIDTQYF.

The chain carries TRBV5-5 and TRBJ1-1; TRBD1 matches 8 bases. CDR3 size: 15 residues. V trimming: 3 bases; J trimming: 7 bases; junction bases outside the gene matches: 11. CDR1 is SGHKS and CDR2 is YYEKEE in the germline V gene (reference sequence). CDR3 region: CASSSPPRGQNEAFF. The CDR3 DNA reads TGTGCCAGCAGCTCCCCTCCCAGGGGGCAGAATGAAGCTTTCTTT. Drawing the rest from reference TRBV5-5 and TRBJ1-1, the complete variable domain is DAGVTQSPTHLIKTRGQQVTLRCSPISGHKSVSWYQQVLGQGPQFIFQYYEKEERGRGNFPDRFSARQFPNYSSELNVNALLLGDSALYLCASSSPPRGQNEAFFGQGTRLTVV.

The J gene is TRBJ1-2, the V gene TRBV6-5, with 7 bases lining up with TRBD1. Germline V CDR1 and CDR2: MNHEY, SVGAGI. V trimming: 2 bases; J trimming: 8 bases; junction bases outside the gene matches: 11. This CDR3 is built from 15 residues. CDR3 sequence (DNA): TGTGCCAGCAGTTACCTCAGACAGGGCCCACGCGGCTACACCTTC. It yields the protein CASSYLRQGPRGYTF.

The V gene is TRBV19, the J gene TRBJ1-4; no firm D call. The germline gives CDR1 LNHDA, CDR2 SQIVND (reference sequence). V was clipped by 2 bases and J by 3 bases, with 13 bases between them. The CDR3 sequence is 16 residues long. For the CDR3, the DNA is TGTGCCAGTAGTATAACCAGCGTAACGGCTAATGAAAAACTGTTTTTT. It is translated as CASSITSVTANEKLFF. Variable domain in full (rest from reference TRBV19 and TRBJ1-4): DGGITQSPKYLFRKEGQNVTLSCEQNLNHDAMYWYRQDPGQGLRLIYYSQIVNDFQKGDIAEGYSVSREKKESFPLTVTSAQKNPTAFYLCASSITSVTANEKLFFGSGTQLSVL.

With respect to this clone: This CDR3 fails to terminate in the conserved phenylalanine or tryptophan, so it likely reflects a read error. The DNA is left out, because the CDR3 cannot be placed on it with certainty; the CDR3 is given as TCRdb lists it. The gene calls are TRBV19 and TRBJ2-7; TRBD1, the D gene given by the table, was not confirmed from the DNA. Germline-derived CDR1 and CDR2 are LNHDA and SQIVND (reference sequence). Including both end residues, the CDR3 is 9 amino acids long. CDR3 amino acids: CASTPQGVL.

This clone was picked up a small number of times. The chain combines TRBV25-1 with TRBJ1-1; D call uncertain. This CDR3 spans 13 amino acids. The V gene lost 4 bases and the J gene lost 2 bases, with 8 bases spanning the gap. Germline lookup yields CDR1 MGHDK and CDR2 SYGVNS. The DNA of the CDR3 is TGTGCCAGCAGTGCACGGTTAAACACTGAAGCTTTCTTT. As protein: CASSARLNTEAFF.

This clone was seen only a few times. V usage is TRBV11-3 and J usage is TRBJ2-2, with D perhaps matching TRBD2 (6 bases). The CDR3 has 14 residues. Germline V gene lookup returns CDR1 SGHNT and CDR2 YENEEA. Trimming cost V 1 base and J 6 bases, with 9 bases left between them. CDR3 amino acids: CASSLARGSGELFF. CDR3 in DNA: TGTGCCAGCAGCTTAGCACGGGGGTCCGGGGAGCTGTTTTTT. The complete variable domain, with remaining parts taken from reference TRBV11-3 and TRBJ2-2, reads EAGVVQSPRYKIIEKKQPVAFWCNPISGHNTLYWYLQNLGQGPELLIRYENEEAVDDSQLPKDRFSAERLKGVDSTLKIQPAELGDSAVYLCASSLARGSGELFFGEGSRLTVL.

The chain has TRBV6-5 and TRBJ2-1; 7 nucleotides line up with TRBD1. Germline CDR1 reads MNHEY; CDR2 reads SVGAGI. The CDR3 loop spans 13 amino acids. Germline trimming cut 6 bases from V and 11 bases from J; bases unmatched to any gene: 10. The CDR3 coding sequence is TGTGCCAGCAGGGGGACAGCTAGTAATAAGCAGTTCTTC. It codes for CASRGTASNKQFF.